This TCR beta chain originates from a study of shared clonotypes between healthy human individuals. Study information: Three plates each covered CD4 naive and memory; CD8 naive two, CD8 memory one.

Study-level findings and limits: Sequencing depth was expected to affect clonotype sharing among donors.

The authors split each subset's genomic DNA evenly across several immunoSEQ plates. Sequencing used immunoSEQ multiplex PCR; TCRdb keeps in-frame clones, though not all of them. The table includes 2 million to 2.5 million clones, roughly 90% detected once. In the case of this clone: What it recognizes is unknown.

Every one of the donors was a Caucasian adult that lived in Nashville, Tennessee. Germline V lookup: CDR1 MNHEY, CDR2 SVGAGI. V was clipped by 6 bases and J by 1 base, with 12 bases between them. The CDR3 is made up of 15 amino acids. This chain uses TRBV6-5 with TRBJ2-2; D possibly corresponds to TRBD1 (6 bases). The sample taken for sequencing was naive CD4+ T cells from PBMCs. The subset: CD45RA+ positively selected. This receptor was identified in a man between 18 and 29 years old in good health. Some clones in this sample may be carry-over from other donors' samples. CDR3 region: CASSYDRRNTGELFF. DNA of the CDR3: TGTGCCAGCAGCTACGACAGGAGGAACACCGGGGAGCTGTTTTTT.